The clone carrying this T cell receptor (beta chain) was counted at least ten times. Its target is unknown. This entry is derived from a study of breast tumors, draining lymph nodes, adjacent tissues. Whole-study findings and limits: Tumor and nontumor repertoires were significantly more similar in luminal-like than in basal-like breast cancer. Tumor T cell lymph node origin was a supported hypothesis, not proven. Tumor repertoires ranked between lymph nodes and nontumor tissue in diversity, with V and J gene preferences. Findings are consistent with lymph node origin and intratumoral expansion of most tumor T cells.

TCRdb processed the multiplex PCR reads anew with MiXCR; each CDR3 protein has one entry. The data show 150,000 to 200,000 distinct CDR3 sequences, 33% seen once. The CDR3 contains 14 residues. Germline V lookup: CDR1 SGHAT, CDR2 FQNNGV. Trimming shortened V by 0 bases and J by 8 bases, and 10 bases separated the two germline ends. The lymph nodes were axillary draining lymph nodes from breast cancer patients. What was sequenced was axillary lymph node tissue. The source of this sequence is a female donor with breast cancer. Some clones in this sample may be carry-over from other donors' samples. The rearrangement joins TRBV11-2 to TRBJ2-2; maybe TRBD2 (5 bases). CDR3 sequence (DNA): TGTGCCAGCAGCTTAGAAATAGCGTCGGGGGAGCTGTTTTTT. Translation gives CASSLEIASGELFF.